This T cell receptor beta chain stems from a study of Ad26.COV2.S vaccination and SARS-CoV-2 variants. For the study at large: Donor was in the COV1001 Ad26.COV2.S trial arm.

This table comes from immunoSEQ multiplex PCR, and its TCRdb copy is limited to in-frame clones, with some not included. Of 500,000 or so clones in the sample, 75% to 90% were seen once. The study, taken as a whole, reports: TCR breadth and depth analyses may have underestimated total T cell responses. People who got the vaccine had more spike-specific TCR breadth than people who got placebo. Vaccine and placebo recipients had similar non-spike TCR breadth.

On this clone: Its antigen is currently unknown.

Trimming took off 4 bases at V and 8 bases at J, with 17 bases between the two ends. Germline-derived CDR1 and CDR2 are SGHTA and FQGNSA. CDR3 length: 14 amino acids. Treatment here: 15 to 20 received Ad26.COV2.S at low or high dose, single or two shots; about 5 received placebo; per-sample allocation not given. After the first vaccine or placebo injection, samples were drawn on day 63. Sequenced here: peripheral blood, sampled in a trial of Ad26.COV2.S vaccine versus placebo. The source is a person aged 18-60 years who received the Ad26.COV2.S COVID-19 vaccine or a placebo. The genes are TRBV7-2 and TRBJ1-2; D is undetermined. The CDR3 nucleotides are TGTGCCAGCAGCTCCTCGGCCACTCGTGGGGGCTACACCTTC. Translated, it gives CASSSSATRGGYTF.